Each of the 23 T cell receptor beta chains below was sequenced from the same sample in a study of T cell repertoires in cytomegalovirus infection. The antigens of these receptors remain unknown. TCRdb redid the calling of the reads with MiXCR, one entry per CDR3 protein. The sample has about 770,000 distinct CDR3 sequences; around 29% are singletons. This specimen was cultured CD8+ T cells from PBMCs, taken from culture after CMV antigen stimulation. These receptors originate from a human donor in good health (CMV status not recorded). Some clones in this sample may be carry-over from other donors' samples.

The chain combines TRBV2 with TRBJ1-4; D is perhaps TRBD1 (6 bases). V was shortened by 5 bases and J by 8 bases, with 15 bases between the two germline ends. Germline V lookup: CDR1 SNHLY, CDR2 FYNNEI. CDR3 length: 14 amino acids. The CDR3: CASSSRGVREKLFF. The CDR3, as DNA: TGTGCCAGCAGTTCCAGGGGTGTAAGGGAAAAACTGTTTTTT.

The V call is TRBV12-3 or TRBV12-4, the J call TRBJ2-5, with TRBD2 matching over 7 bases. The V and J ends lost 5 bases and 5 bases, in that order; junction bases with no gene match: 8. This CDR3 is 14 amino acids long. As DNA, the CDR3 is TGTGCCAGCAGTCCGGGGGGAGGGTTGGAGACCCAGTACTTC. Protein product: CASSPGGGLETQYF.

The chain links TRBV12-3 or TRBV12-4 to TRBJ2-1; D not certain. The V and J ends lost 1 base and 3 bases respectively, with 7 bases between them. The CDR3 runs to 14 residues. DNA of the CDR3: TGTGCCAGCAGTTTAGAACCAGACTACAATGAGCAGTTCTTC. It yields the protein CASSLEPDYNEQFF.

This clonotype was seen many times. The chain links TRBV27 to TRBJ2-1, with no clear D. The V gene's germline CDR1 is MNHEY and CDR2 SMNVEV (reference sequence). V lost 6 bases, J lost 6 bases, and 9 bases lay in between. The CDR3 totals 12 residues. CDR3 in DNA: TGTGCCAGCAGCTTACCCGGCAATGAGCAGTTCTTC. Translating it yields CASSLPGNEQFF.

This chain connects TRBV6-6 to TRBJ1-2; tentative D call: TRBD1 (6 bases). This CDR3 contains 13 residues. Germline loops: CDR1 MNHNY, CDR2 SVGAGI (reference sequence). V gave up 6 bases and J gave up 12 bases, with 20 bases separating them. CDR3 DNA sequence: TGTGCCAGCAGACCTCTGTTGGGGGGCGACAACACCTTC. Translating gives CASRPLLGGDNTF.

The gene calls are TRBV27 and TRBJ1-1, with TRBD1 identical over 8 bases. Trimming took 6 bases from V and 6 from J; bases not matched to a gene: 6. CDR1 and CDR2 (germline): MNHEY, SMNVEV (reference sequence). The CDR3 consists of 13 residues. The CDR3 here is CASSRGLMPEAFF. CDR3 sequence (DNA): TGTGCCAGCAGCAGGGGGCTGATGCCTGAAGCTTTCTTT.

This clonotype has just a few counts. V usage is TRBV7-9 and J usage is TRBJ1-1; a weak D match, TRBD1 (5 bases). Germline CDR1 reads SEHNR; CDR2 reads FQNEAQ (reference sequence). CDR3 length: 15 amino acids. Trimming shortened V by 0 bases and J by 4 bases, and 12 bases separated the two germline ends. The CDR3: CASSLAGSRVTEAFF. DNA for the CDR3: TGTGCCAGCAGCTTAGCAGGGAGCAGGGTCACTGAAGCTTTCTTT.

V and J are TRBV19 and TRBJ2-7, with a tentative D call TRBD1 (6 bases). This CDR3 has 13 residues. Germline V gives CDR1 LNHDA, CDR2 SQIVND (reference sequence). The V and J ends lost 5 bases and 6 bases respectively, with 14 bases between them. In nucleotides, the CDR3 is TGTGCCAGTAGTGTGGGACACTCCGTCGAGCAGTACTTC. It encodes CASSVGHSVEQYF.

V usage is TRBV3-1 and J usage is TRBJ2-1, with D perhaps matching TRBD1 or TRBD2 (6 bases each). Germline assignment: CDR1 LGHDT and CDR2 YNNKEL (reference sequence). The CDR3 runs to 17 residues. V lost 0 bases and J 2 bases, leaving 14 bases between the germline ends. The CDR3 DNA reads TGTGCCAGCAGCCAAGAAGGGGGACTCACAACCTACAATGAGCAGTTCTTC. This codes for CASSQEGGLTTYNEQFF.

This chain links TRBV7-8 with TRBJ2-7; no clear D gene. The CDR3 has 12 amino acids. Germline V gene data show CDR1 as SGHVS and CDR2 as FQNEAQ. Trimming left V 5 bases short and J 6 bases short, with 11 bases between. CDR3 loop: CASSPGGREQYF. The CDR3 DNA is TGTGCCAGCAGCCCCGGTGGCCGCGAGCAGTACTTC.

This clonotype was detected ten times or more. V and J are TRBV6-2 or TRBV6-3 and TRBJ2-1; D not certain. This CDR3 region has 11 residues. V was trimmed by 3 bases and J by 8 bases, leaving 5 bases between them. From germline, CDR1 is MNHEY and CDR2 SVGEGT. CDR3 sequence reads: CASSYSDEQFF. CDR3 nucleotide sequence: TGTGCCAGCAGTTATTCCGATGAGCAGTTCTTC.

V and J are TRBV6-2 or TRBV6-3 and TRBJ2-3; D gene ambiguous. V was pared by 2 bases and J by 4 bases, with 10 bases between. Germline CDR1 reads MNHEY; CDR2 reads SVGEGT. The CDR3 covers 14 residues. DNA of the CDR3: TGTGCCAGCAGTTACGGGTCAACGGCAGATACGCAGTATTTT. It specifies CASSYGSTADTQYF.

This clonotype was recorded at least ten times. V and J are TRBV6-1 and TRBJ2-2; TRBD1 matches 7 bases. This CDR3 is 13 amino acids long. Germline loops: CDR1 MNHNS, CDR2 SASEGT. V was clipped by 11 bases and J by 7 bases; unmatched bases: 10. The CDR3 loop is CARQGVNVGELFF. In DNA, the CDR3 is TGTGCCCGCCAGGGGGTAAACGTCGGGGAGCTGTTTTTT.

This chain links TRBV6-2 or TRBV6-3 with TRBJ2-7; 9 bases align to TRBD2. Germline V gene data show CDR1 as MNHEY and CDR2 as SVGEGT. V shed 2 bases, J shed 0 bases, and the junction held 8 bases outside the gene matches. The CDR3 has 17 residues. The DNA of the CDR3 is TGTGCCAGCAGTTACGGGTCTAGCGGGGAATACTCCTACGAGCAGTACGTC. Amino acids: CASSYGSSGEYSYEQYV.

Ten or more counts support this clonotype. J is TRBJ1-5 and V is TRBV7-2, with a weak D call TRBD1 (6 bases). This CDR3 has 15 residues. The V gene lost 1 base and the J gene lost 7 bases, with 14 bases spanning the gap. From germline, CDR1 is SGHTA and CDR2 FQGNSA. CDR3 residues: CASSLVPGGRQPQHF. CDR3 bases: TGTGCCAGCAGCTTAGTTCCGGGGGGCAGGCAGCCCCAGCATTTT.

The chain joins TRBV27 to TRBJ2-7, with 7 positions matching TRBD1. The CDR3 extends over 15 amino acids. Germline values: CDR1 MNHEY, CDR2 SMNVEV (reference sequence). V trimming: 5 bases; J trimming: 6 bases; junction bases outside the gene matches: 13. As DNA, the CDR3 is TGTGCCAGCAGTCTCCGGGACAGCCCTTTTCTCGAGCAGTACTTC. This translates into CASSLRDSPFLEQYF.

This clonotype was recorded at least ten times. The J gene is TRBJ2-5, the V gene TRBV7-2, with 7 nucleotides matching TRBD1. This CDR3 region has 15 residues. V lost 1 base, J lost 4 bases, and 6 bases stayed unmatched. Germline V lookup: CDR1 SGHTA, CDR2 FQGNSA. The chain's CDR3 is CASSLVRGRPETQYF. The CDR3 nucleotides are TGTGCCAGCAGCTTAGTTAGGGGGCGCCCAGAGACCCAGTACTTC.

The chain employs TRBV6-6 and TRBJ1-2; D possibly corresponds to TRBD1 (5 bases). Trimming left V 7 bases short and J 6 bases short, with 21 bases between. This CDR3 has 15 residues. The V gene's germline CDR1 is MNHNY and CDR2 SVGAGI (reference sequence). The CDR3, as DNA: TGTGCCAGCAAACAAGGACACCAAAGGAAAGATGGCTACACCTTC. It codes for CASKQGHQRKDGYTF.

This clonotype was counted only a few times. J is TRBJ1-2 and V is TRBV9, with D maybe TRBD1 (6 bases). The V gene's germline CDR1 is SGDLS and CDR2 YYNGEE. CDR3 length: 11 residues. V lost 0 bases, J lost 13 bases, and 10 bases lay in between. CDR3 in amino acids: CASSVGGGGTF. CDR3 coding DNA: TGTGCCAGCAGCGTAGGAGGGGGTGGCACCTTC.

In this sample, this clonotype turned up a few times. CDR3 DNA sequence: TGTGCCAGCAGTTTAGTAGGCCCCTTGGGGAATCAGCCCCAGCATTTT. As protein: CASSLVGPLGNQPQHF. The chain joins TRBV12-3 or TRBV12-4 to TRBJ1-5; D uncertain. Trimming removed 1 base from V and 4 bases from J, with 14 bases in between. CDR3 size: 16 residues.

This clonotype showed up many times. The CDR3 DNA reads as TGTGCCAGCAGTTTAGAAATTAGGGGACTAGCGCCCCTGGGGACCGGGGAGCTGTTTTTT. Encoded protein: CASSLEIRGLAPLGTGELFF. The rearrangement links TRBV28 to TRBJ2-2, with TRBD2 matching over 10 bases. CDR1 and CDR2 from the germline V gene are MDHEN and SYDVKM. The CDR3 has 20 residues. V trimming: 2 bases; J trimming: 5 bases; junction bases outside the gene matches: 17. The variable domain in full, with the rest retrieved from reference TRBV28 and TRBJ2-2, is DVKVTQSSRYLVKRTGEKVFLECVQDMDHENMFWYRQDPGLGLRLIYFSYDVKMKEKGDIPEGYSVSREKKERFSLILESASTNQTSMYLCASSLEIRGLAPLGTGELFFGEGSRLTVL.

The table lists this clonotype with a few counts. V is TRBV20-1 and J is TRBJ1-2; the D gene is possibly TRBD1 (6 bases). CDR1 is DFQATT, CDR2 SNEGSKA, per germline (reference sequence). Trimming removed 0 bases at V and 3 bases at J, with 11 bases between. CDR3 length equals 14 residues. In DNA, the CDR3 is TGCAGTGCTAGAGATCTGCGACAGGACTATGGCTACACCTTC. Translated: CSARDLRQDYGYTF.

V and J are TRBV27 and TRBJ2-1, with D possibly TRBD1 on 5 matching bases. Germline CDR1 and CDR2: MNHEY and SMNVEV (reference sequence). This CDR3 is 15 amino acids long. The V gene lost 7 bases and the J gene lost 5 bases, with 18 bases spanning the gap. CDR3 coding DNA: TGTGCCAGCAACCCGACTGACAGTTTGGACAATGAGCAGTTCTTC. Its protein product is CASNPTDSLDNEQFF.